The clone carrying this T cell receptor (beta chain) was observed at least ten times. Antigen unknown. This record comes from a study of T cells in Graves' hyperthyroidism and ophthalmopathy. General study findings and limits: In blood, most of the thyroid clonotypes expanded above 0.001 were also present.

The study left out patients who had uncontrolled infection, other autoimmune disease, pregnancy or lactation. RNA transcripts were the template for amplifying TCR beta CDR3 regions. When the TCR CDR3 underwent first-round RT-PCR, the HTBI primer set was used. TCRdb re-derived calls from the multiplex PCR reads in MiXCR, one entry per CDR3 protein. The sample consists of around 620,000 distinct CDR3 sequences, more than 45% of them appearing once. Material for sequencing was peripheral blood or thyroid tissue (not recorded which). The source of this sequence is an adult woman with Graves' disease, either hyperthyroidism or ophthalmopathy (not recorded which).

The CDR3 here is CASSFGGTSVSGELFF. The CDR3 nucleotides read TGTGCCAGCAGCTTTGGAGGGACTAGTGTTTCCGGGGAGCTGTTTTTT. The V gene is TRBV13, the J gene TRBJ2-2; 8 bases line up with TRBD2. The CDR3 is 16 amino acids. Germline V gene data show CDR1 as PRHDT and CDR2 as FYEKMQ (reference sequence). The V segment lost 3 bases and the J segment 6 bases; nucleotides outside the gene matches: 9.